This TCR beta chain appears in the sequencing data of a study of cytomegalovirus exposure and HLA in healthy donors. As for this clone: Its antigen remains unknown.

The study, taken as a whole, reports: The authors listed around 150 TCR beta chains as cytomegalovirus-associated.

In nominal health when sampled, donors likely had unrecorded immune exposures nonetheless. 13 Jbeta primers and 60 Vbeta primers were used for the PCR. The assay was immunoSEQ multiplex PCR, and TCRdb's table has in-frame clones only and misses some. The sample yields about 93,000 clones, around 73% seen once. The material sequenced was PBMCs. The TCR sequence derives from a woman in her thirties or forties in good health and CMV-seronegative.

The CDR3 coding sequence is TGTGCCAGCAGTGCCCCCGGGACAGGGATCCACGAGCAGTACTTC. Amino acid sequence: CASSAPGTGIHEQYF. J is TRBJ2-7 and V is TRBV27; 9 positions match TRBD1. V lost 5 bases, J lost 5 bases, and 10 bases stayed unmatched. Germline CDR1 is MNHEY and CDR2 is SMNVEV (reference sequence). CDR3 length: 15 residues.